The text below deals with one TCR beta chain. No antigen is known for it. These data are taken from a study of T cell responses to AZD1222 COVID-19 vaccine. Study-level findings and limits: Spike was spanned by vaccine-associated CD4 TCRs, with dominance at 160-218 and 743-854. Most donors were white British, females outnumbered males, and clonal diversity was possibly underestimated. The number of AZD1222 recipients seropositive at baseline was only five to seven.

Germline V gene data show CDR1 as SGHVS and CDR2 as FQNEAQ. V lost 6 bases, J lost 7 bases, and 10 bases lay in between. This CDR3 spans 13 amino acids. TCRdb's copy holds only in-frame clones and misses some; the assay was immunoSEQ multiplex PCR. The sample comprises fewer than 110,000 clones, 85% to 95% of which are singletons, and less than 7.5% rests with the top ten. The V and J genes are TRBV7-8 and TRBJ1-6; no firm D call. The receptor was isolated from an adult who received the AZD1222 COVID-19 vaccine. The material was peripheral blood, obtained 28 days after the second AZD1222 dose. The CDR3 DNA is TGTGCCAGCAGGACCGTTGGGAATTCACCCCTCCACTTT. Protein: CASRTVGNSPLHF.